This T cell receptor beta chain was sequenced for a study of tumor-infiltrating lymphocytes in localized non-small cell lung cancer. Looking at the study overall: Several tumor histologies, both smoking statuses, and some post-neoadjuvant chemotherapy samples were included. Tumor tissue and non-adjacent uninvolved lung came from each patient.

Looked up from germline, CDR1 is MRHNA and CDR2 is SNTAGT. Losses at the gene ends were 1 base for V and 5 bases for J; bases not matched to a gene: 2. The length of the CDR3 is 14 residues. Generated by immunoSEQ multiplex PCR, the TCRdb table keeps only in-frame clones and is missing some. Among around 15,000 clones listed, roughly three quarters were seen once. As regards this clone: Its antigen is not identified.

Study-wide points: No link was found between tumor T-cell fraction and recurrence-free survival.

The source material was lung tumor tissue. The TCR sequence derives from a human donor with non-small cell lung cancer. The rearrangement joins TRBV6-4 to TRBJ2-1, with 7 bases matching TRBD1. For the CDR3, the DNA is TGTGCCAGCAGTGACTTACAGGGGAACAATGAGCAGTTCTTC. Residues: CASSDLQGNNEQFF.